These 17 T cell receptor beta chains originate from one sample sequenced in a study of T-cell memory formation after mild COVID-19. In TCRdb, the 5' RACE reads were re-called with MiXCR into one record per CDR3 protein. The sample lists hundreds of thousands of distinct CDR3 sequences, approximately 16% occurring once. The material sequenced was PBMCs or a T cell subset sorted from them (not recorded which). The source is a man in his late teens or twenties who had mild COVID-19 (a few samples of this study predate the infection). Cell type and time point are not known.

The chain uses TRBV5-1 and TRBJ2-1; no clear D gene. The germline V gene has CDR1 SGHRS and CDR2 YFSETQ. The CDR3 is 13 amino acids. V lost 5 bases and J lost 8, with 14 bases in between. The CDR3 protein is CASSSGRTDEQFF. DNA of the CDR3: TGCGCCAGCAGTTCGGGCAGGACGGATGAGCAGTTCTTC.

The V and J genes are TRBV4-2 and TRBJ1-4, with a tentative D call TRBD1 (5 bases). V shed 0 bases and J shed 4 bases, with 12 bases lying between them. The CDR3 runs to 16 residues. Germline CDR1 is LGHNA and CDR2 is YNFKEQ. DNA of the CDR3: TGTGCCAGCAGCCAAGATCGTGACAGTCTTAATGAAAAACTGTTTTTT. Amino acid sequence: CASSQDRDSLNEKLFF.

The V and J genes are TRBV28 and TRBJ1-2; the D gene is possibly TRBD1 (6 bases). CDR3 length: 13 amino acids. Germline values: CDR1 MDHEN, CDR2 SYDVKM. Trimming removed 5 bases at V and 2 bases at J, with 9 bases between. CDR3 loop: CASSQTGNYGYTF. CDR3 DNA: TGTGCCAGCAGTCAAACAGGGAACTATGGCTACACCTTC.

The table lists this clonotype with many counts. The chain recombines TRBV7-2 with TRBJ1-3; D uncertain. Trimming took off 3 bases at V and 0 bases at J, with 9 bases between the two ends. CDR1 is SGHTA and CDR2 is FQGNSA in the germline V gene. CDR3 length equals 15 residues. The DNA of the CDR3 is TGTGCCAGCAGCTTTGGGCTGAACTCTGGAAACACCATATATTTT. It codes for CASSFGLNSGNTIYF. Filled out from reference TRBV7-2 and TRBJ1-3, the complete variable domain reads GAGVSQSPSNKVTEKGKDVELRCDPISGHTALYWYRQSLGQGLEFLIYFQGNSAPDKSGLPSDRFSAERTGGSVSTLTIQRTQQEDSAVYLCASSFGLNSGNTIYFGEGSWLTVV.

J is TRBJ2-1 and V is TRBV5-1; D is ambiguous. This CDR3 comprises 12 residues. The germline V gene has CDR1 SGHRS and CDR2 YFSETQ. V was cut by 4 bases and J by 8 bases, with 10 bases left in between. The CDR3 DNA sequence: TGCGCCAGCAGCCGAGTGAATGATGAGCAGTTCTTC. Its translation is CASSRVNDEQFF. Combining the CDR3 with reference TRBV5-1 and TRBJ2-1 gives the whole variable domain KAGVTQTPRYLIKTRGQQVTLSCSPISGHRSVSWYQQTPGQGLQFLFEYFSETQRNKGNFPGRFSGRQFSNSRSEMNVSTLELGDSALYLCASSRVNDEQFFGPGTRLTVL.

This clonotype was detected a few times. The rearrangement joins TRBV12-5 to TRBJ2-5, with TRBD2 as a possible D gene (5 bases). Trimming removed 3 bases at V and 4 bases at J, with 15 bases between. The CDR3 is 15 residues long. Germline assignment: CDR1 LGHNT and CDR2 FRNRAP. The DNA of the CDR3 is TGTGCTAGTGGTTTTACAGCGGTTTCCACAGAGACCCAGTACTTC. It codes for CASGFTAVSTETQYF.

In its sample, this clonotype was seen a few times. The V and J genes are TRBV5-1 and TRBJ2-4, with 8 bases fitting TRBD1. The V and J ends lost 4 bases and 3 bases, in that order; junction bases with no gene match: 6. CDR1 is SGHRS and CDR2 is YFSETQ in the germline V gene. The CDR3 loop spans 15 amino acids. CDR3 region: CASSQQGGGKNIQYF. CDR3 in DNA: TGCGCCAGCAGCCAACAGGGGGGAGGCAAAAACATTCAGTACTTC.

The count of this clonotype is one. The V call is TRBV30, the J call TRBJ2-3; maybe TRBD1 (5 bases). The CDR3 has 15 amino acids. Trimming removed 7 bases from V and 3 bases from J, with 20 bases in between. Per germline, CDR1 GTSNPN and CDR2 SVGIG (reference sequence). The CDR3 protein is CASYRPGATTDTQYF. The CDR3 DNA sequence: TGTGCCTCCTACCGTCCTGGGGCGACGACAGATACGCAGTATTTT.

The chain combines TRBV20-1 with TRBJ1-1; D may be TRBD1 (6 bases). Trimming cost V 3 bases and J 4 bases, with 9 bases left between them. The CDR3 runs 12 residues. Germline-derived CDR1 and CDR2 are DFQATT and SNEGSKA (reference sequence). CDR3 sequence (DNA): TGCAGTGCTAGCGGGGGGCTCACTGAAGCTTTCTTT. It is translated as CSASGGLTEAFF.

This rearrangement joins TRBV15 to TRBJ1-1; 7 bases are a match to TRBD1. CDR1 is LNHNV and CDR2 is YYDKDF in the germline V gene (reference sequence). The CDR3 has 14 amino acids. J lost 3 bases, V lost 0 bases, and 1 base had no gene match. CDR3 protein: CATSRETGDTEAFF. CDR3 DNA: TGTGCCACCAGCAGAGAAACAGGGGACACTGAAGCTTTCTTT.

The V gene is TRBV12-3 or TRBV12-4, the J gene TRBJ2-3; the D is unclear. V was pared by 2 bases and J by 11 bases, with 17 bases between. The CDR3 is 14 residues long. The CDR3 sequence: CASSLPPEGGLQYF. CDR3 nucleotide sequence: TGTGCCAGCAGTTTACCCCCCGAAGGCGGATTGCAGTATTTT.

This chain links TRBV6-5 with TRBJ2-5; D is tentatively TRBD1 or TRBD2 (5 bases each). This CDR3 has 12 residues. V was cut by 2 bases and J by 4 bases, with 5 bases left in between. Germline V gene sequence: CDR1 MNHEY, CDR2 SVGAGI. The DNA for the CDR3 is TGTGCCAGCAGTTACGGGGGAGAGACCCAGTACTTC. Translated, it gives CASSYGGETQYF.

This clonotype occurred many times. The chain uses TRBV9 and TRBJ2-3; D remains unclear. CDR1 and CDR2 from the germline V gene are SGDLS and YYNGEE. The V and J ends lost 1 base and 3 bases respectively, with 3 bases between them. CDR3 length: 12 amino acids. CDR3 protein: CASSVMTDTQYF. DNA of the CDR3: TGTGCCAGCAGCGTAATGACAGATACGCAGTATTTT.

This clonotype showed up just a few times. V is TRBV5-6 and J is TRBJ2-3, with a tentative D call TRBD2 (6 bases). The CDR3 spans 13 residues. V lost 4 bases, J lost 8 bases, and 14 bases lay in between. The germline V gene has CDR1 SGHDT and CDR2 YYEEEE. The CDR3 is CASSQSGLGTQYF. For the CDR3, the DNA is TGTGCCAGCAGCCAGAGCGGGCTGGGTACGCAGTATTTT.

CDR3 coding DNA: TGTGCCAGCAGTCTGACGACCTACCTCACAGATACGCAGTATTTT. Its protein is CASSLTTYLTDTQYF. This chain connects TRBV7-3 to TRBJ2-3, with D uncertain. V was pared by 6 bases and J by 2 bases, with 15 bases between. This CDR3 comprises 15 residues. CDR1 is SGHTA, CDR2 FQGTGA, per germline.

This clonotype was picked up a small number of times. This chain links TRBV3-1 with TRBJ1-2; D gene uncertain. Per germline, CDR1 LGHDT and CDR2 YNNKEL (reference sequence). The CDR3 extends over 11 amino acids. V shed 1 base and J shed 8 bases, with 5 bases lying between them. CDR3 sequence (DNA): TGTGCCAGCAGCCAAGCTGCAGGCTACACCTTC. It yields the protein CASSQAAGYTF.

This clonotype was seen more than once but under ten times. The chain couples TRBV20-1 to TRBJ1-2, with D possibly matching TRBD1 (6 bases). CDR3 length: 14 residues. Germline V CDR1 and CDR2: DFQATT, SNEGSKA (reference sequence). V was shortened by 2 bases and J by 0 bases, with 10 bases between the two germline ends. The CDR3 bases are TGCAGTGCTAGACCAGGGGCTGCTAACTATGGCTACACCTTC. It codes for CSARPGAANYGYTF.